The clone carrying this TCR beta chain was seen only a few times. These data are taken from a study of beta chain features in type 1 diabetes. cDNA synthesis used the whole RNA isolate, giving expressed TCRB sequences. TCRdb keeps only in-frame clones here, not all; method: immunoSEQ multiplex PCR. In the table there are about 350,000 clones, roughly a fifth of which are singletons. This clonotype was obtained from a woman younger than 35 in good health. The sample taken for sequencing was naive CD4+ T cells from blood.

The CDR3 spells CASSLSGGPPDTQYF. For the CDR3, the DNA is TGTGCCAGCAGCCTTAGCGGGGGACCTCCCGATACGCAGTATTTT. The chain links TRBV7-2 to TRBJ2-3; 9 bases line up with TRBD2. After removal of 5 bases from V and 6 bases from J, the junction contained 9 bases not matched to a gene. Germline assignment: CDR1 SGHTA and CDR2 FQGNSA. The CDR3 spans 15 residues. Full variable domain (remainder filled in from reference TRBV7-2 and TRBJ2-3): GAGVSQSPSNKVTEKGKDVELRCDPISGHTALYWYRQSLGQGLEFLIYFQGNSAPDKSGLPSDRFSAERTGGSVSTLTIQRTQQEDSAVYLCASSLSGGPPDTQYFGPGTRLTVL.